The 23 T cell receptor beta chains below all came from one sample that was sequenced in a study of T-cell memory formation after mild COVID-19. MiXCR was run by TCRdb on the 5' RACE reads, yielding one entry per CDR3 protein. The sample lists over 350,000 distinct CDR3 sequences; roughly 15% were seen once. Sample: PBMCs or a T cell subset sorted from them (not recorded which). The source is a man aged 18 to 30 who had mild COVID-19 (a few samples of this study predate the infection). Cell type and time point are not known.

Concerning this clonotype: Germline and junction disagree at one end, which may indicate a read error. The chain recombines TRBV5-4 with TRBJ1-1, with D possibly being TRBD1 (5 bases). There are 14 residues in the CDR3. Germline CDR1 and CDR2: SGHNT and YYREEE (reference sequence). The CDR3 spells CASSLPAGLGTFAF. The CDR3 bases are TGTGCCAGCAGCTTGCCGGCGGGGCTCGGAACGTTCGCGTTT.

This chain links TRBV20-1 with TRBJ1-2; TRBD1 matches at 9 bases. The germline V gene encodes CDR1 DFQATT and CDR2 SNEGSKA (reference sequence). J gave up 3 bases and V 6 bases, and 8 bases lay outside the gene matches. This CDR3 contains 14 residues. The CDR3 spells CSALQGAMDYGYTF. The CDR3 DNA reads as TGCAGTGCGTTACAGGGGGCAATGGACTATGGCTACACCTTC.

This clonotype has a handful of counts. This chain links TRBV6-6 with TRBJ1-1; no definite D call. This CDR3 contains 11 residues. Germline loops: CDR1 MNHNY, CDR2 SVGAGI (reference sequence). V lost 7 bases to trimming and J lost 6 bases, with 9 bases between them. This CDR3 is CASTNIPEAFF. CDR3 sequence (DNA): TGTGCCAGCACCAACATACCTGAAGCTTTCTTT.

This chain connects TRBV4-1 to TRBJ1-5; D unclear. V dropped 3 bases and J dropped 6 bases, with 15 bases sitting between them. This CDR3 has 15 amino acids. Germline CDR1 is MGHRA and CDR2 is YSYEKL. The CDR3 nucleotides are TGCGCCAGCAGCCACCCGGGCGGAGTTTCTCAGCCCCAGCATTTT. It translates to CASSHPGGVSQPQHF.

Only a few counts were recorded for this clonotype. The V gene is TRBV18, the J gene TRBJ2-6; D is ambiguous. V dropped 3 bases and J dropped 0 bases, with 15 bases sitting between them. The CDR3 contains 18 residues. Germline V gene data show CDR1 as KGHSH and CDR2 as LQKENI. CDR3: CASSPKDLLISGANVLTF. The CDR3 coding sequence is TGTGCCAGCTCACCGAAGGACCTCCTCATCTCTGGGGCCAACGTCCTGACTTTC.

The V call is TRBV20-1, the J call TRBJ2-5, with TRBD2 identical over 8 bases. CDR1 DFQATT and CDR2 SNEGSKA come from the germline V gene (reference sequence). V dropped 4 bases and J dropped 0; count of bases not matched to a gene: 7. This CDR3 comprises 15 residues. The CDR3 DNA follows: TGCAGTGCTAATTTTGCGGGGGGTTACCAAGAGACCCAGTACTTC. Translated: CSANFAGGYQETQYF.

This chain connects TRBV7-9 to TRBJ1-1, with a tentative D call TRBD1 (6 bases). This CDR3 contains 17 residues. V gave up 7 bases and J gave up 1 base, with 22 bases separating them. Germline-derived CDR1 and CDR2 are SEHNR and FQNEAQ (reference sequence). This CDR3 is CASTKTAGRGTNTEAFF. CDR3 sequence (DNA): TGTGCCAGCACCAAAACGGCGGGCAGGGGCACGAACACTGAAGCTTTCTTT.

Ten or more counts support this clonotype. The chain combines TRBV5-1 with TRBJ2-1; 8 bases are a match to TRBD2. V was clipped by 4 bases and J by 6 bases; unmatched bases: 9. There are 15 residues in the CDR3. CDR1 is SGHRS and CDR2 is YFSETQ in the germline V gene. The CDR3 sequence is CASSPTGGLSNEQFF. The CDR3 DNA follows: TGCGCCAGCAGCCCCACGGGGGGGCTATCCAATGAGCAGTTCTTC. Based on the CDR3 plus reference TRBV5-1 and TRBJ2-1, the full variable domain is KAGVTQTPRYLIKTRGQQVTLSCSPISGHRSVSWYQQTPGQGLQFLFEYFSETQRNKGNFPGRFSGRQFSNSRSEMNVSTLELGDSALYLCASSPTGGLSNEQFFGPGTRLTVL.

The chain links TRBV4-2 to TRBJ1-4, with D unclear. Germline CDR1 and CDR2: LGHNA and YNFKEQ. Trimming took 1 base from V and 0 from J, leaving 12 bases between them. The CDR3 runs 17 residues. CDR3 amino acids: CASSQGGNLATNEKLFF. The DNA for the CDR3 is TGTGCCAGCAGCCAAGGAGGGAACCTTGCAACTAATGAAAAACTGTTTTTT.

V and J are TRBV5-1 and TRBJ1-2, with a weak D call TRBD1 (6 bases). V shed 0 bases and J shed 3 bases, with 9 bases lying between them. This CDR3 comprises 14 residues. Germline CDR1 is SGHRS and CDR2 is YFSETQ. The CDR3 region is CASSLVGGYYGYTF. CDR3 nucleotide sequence: TGCGCCAGCAGCTTGGTTGGGGGCTACTATGGCTACACCTTC.

This clonotype was counted between two and nine times. The chain joins TRBV5-6 to TRBJ2-3, with D unresolved. Germline assignment: CDR1 SGHDT and CDR2 YYEEEE. Between the trimmed V and J ends, which lost 3 bases and 6 bases, there was a span of 5 bases. The CDR3 covers 11 residues. CDR3 bases: TGTGCCAGCAGCTCGTACGATACGCAGTATTTT. This sequence encodes CASSSYDTQYF.

The rearrangement links TRBV6-5 to TRBJ2-1; 8 bases are shared with TRBD2. V dropped 4 bases and J dropped 9; count of bases not matched to a gene: 14. Looked up from germline, CDR1 is MNHEY and CDR2 is SVGAGI. The CDR3 contains 16 residues. CDR3 region: CASSSPGLAPFGEQFF. In DNA, the CDR3 is TGTGCCAGCAGTTCACCTGGACTAGCACCCTTCGGTGAGCAGTTCTTC.

The V gene is TRBV5-6, the J gene TRBJ2-1; 7 positions match TRBD1. There are 16 residues in the CDR3. The V and J ends lost 2 bases and 0 bases, in that order; junction bases with no gene match: 5. Looked up from germline, CDR1 is SGHDT and CDR2 is YYEEEE. CDR3 residues: CASSFLDRSSYNEQFF. Here the CDR3 DNA reads TGTGCCAGCAGCTTTCTGGACAGGAGCTCCTACAATGAGCAGTTCTTC.

The V and J genes are TRBV6-2 or TRBV6-3 and TRBJ1-5; D may be TRBD1 (5 bases). The CDR3 covers 12 residues. Trimming removed 3 bases from V and 9 bases from J, with 9 bases in between. Germline V gives CDR1 MNHEY, CDR2 SVGEGT. The DNA of the CDR3 is TGTGCCAGCAGTTATTGGGGGGGGCCCCAGCATTTT. The encoded protein is CASSYWGGPQHF.

The rearrangement uses TRBV5-1 and TRBJ1-1; D remains ambiguous. This CDR3 is 13 amino acids long. Germline assignment: CDR1 SGHRS and CDR2 YFSETQ. V lost 4 bases and J lost 3, with 10 bases in between. DNA for the CDR3: TGCGCCAGCAGCCCGAAGTCGGACACTGAAGCTTTCTTT. This translates into CASSPKSDTEAFF.

This clonotype has more than one count but fewer than ten. The chain recombines TRBV29-1 with TRBJ2-7; weak D call: TRBD1 (6 bases). Trimming removed 6 bases at V and 2 bases at J, with 11 bases between. This CDR3 region has 12 residues. CDR1 and CDR2 (germline): SQVTM, ANQGSEA. CDR3 amino acids: CSVMTGAYEQYF. Written as DNA, the CDR3 is TGCAGCGTCATGACAGGAGCCTACGAGCAGTACTTC.

Ten or more counts support this clonotype. The chain links TRBV5-1 to TRBJ2-3; 9 bases fit TRBD2. V lost 4 bases to trimming and J lost 2 bases; unmatched junction nucleotides: 8. This CDR3 spans 16 amino acids. CDR1 SGHRS and CDR2 YFSETQ come from the germline V gene. The CDR3 sequence is CASSEEAGGLTDTQYF. As DNA, the CDR3 is TGCGCCAGCAGCGAAGAAGCGGGGGGCCTCACAGATACGCAGTATTTT.

The sample holds a few counts of this clonotype. The chain carries TRBV12-3 or TRBV12-4 and TRBJ2-7; D is perhaps TRBD1 (6 bases). V lost 6 bases and J lost 2, with 23 bases in between. The CDR3 loop spans 17 amino acids. The CDR3 here is CASRLKAFSDSAYEQYV. CDR3 nucleotide sequence: TGTGCCAGCAGGTTAAAGGCATTCTCGGACAGCGCCTACGAGCAGTACGTC.

This clonotype was observed at least ten times. For the CDR3, the DNA is TGTGCCAGCAGCTCCGGGCCGAACACCGGGGAGCTGTTTTTT. It encodes CASSSGPNTGELFF. The chain recombines TRBV7-2 with TRBJ2-2, with D unclear. The germline V gene has CDR1 SGHTA and CDR2 FQGNSA. The CDR3 extends over 14 amino acids. V was clipped by 4 bases and J by 0 bases, with 6 bases between them.

The chain employs TRBV10-3 and TRBJ1-1; a weak D match, TRBD1 (5 bases). The germline V gene encodes CDR1 ENHRY and CDR2 SYGVKD. This CDR3 region has 13 residues. The germline V and J ends were trimmed by 3 bases and 8 bases, with 13 bases remaining between them. Here the CDR3 DNA reads TGTGCCATCAGTGACGGGGGAGGGGTAGAAGCTTTCTTT. Amino acids: CAISDGGGVEAFF.

This clonotype was counted only a few times. In nucleotides, the CDR3 is TGTGCCAGCTCACCAAGGGACACCCTTAACTATGGCTACACCTTC. Residues: CASSPRDTLNYGYTF. This rearrangement joins TRBV18 to TRBJ1-2; D is perhaps TRBD1 (6 bases). The CDR3 sequence is 15 residues long. The germline V and J ends were trimmed by 2 bases and 1 base, with 11 bases remaining between them. Germline CDR1 KGHSH, CDR2 LQKENI.

There are a few counts of this clonotype. The rearrangement links TRBV3-1 to TRBJ2-1, with unresolved D. There are 14 residues in the CDR3. Germline V gene data show CDR1 as LGHDT and CDR2 as YNNKEL (reference sequence). V lost 0 bases and J lost 10, with 13 bases in between. This CDR3 reads CASSQEAMIREQFF. The CDR3 nucleotides read TGTGCCAGCAGCCAAGAGGCCATGATTCGGGAGCAGTTCTTC.

The J gene is TRBJ2-1, the V gene TRBV24-1; the match to TRBD2 covers 7 bases. The V segment lost 12 bases and the J segment 0 bases; nucleotides outside the gene matches: 10. The CDR3 loop spans 15 amino acids. Germline V gene sequence: CDR1 KGHDR, CDR2 SFDVKD. The CDR3 coding sequence is TGTGCCGCCCTTCTAGCGGCATACTCCTACAATGAGCAGTTCTTC. Protein sequence: CAALLAAYSYNEQFF.